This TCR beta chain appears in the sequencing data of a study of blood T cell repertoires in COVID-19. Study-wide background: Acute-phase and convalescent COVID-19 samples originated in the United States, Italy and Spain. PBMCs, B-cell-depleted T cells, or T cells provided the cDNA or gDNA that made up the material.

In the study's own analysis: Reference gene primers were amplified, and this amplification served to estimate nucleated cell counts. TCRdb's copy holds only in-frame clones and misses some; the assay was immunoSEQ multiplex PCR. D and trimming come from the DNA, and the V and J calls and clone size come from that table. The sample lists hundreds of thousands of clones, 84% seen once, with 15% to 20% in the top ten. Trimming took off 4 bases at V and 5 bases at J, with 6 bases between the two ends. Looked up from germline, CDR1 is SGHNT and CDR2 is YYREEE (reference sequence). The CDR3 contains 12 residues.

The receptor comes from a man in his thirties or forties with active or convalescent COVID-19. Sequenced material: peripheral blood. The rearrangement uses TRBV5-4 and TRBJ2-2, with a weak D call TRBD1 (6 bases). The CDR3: CASSQGTGELFF. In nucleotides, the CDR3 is TGTGCCAGCAGCCAGGGGACCGGGGAGCTGTTTTTT.